What follows is one TCR beta chain and its context. As yet, its antigen is unknown. The sample originates from a study of T cell responses to AZD1222 COVID-19 vaccine. Overall study results and limits: Donors were largely white British and mainly female; clonal diversity was possibly underestimated. The peak T cell response came first, and repertoires were sampled only after it. Spike-specific TCR breadth and depth went up after people got two AZD1222 doses. A reported finding is that nearly half of spike-specific TCRs target unmutated variant regions.

This CDR3 has 15 amino acids. Germline values: CDR1 SGDLS, CDR2 YYNGEE. The ends were cut back, 0 bases at V and 2 bases at J, with 11 bases in the middle. Assay: immunoSEQ multiplex PCR; the TCRdb copy retains only in-frame clones and omits some. The sample includes 120,000 to 150,000 clones, roughly nine tenths of them seen just once. Sequenced material: peripheral blood, taken 28 days after the second dose of the MenACWY control vaccine. The chain couples TRBV9 to TRBJ2-5, with no clear D. This TCR derives from an adult who received the MenACWY meningococcal vaccine as a control. The CDR3 sequence: CASSVEGSAQETQYF. CDR3 nucleotide sequence: TGTGCCAGCAGCGTAGAAGGGTCGGCACAAGAGACCCAGTACTTC.